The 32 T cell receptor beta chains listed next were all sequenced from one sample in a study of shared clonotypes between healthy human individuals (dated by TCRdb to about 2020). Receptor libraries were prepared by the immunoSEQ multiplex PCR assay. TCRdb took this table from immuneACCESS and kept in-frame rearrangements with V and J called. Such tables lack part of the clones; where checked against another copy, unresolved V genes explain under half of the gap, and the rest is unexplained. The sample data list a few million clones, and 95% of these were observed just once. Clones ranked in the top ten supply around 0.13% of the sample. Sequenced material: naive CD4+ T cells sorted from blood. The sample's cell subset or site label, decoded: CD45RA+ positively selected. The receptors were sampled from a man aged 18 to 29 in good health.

CDR3 DNA sequence: TGCGCCAGCAGCCAAGAGTACGGACTAGCGGCAGATACGCAGTATTTT. This gives the protein CASSQEYGLAADTQYF. The chain couples TRBV4-1 to TRBJ2-3, with TRBD2 matching 10 bases. Germline V lookup: CDR1 MGHRA, CDR2 YSYEKL. The length of the CDR3 is 16 residues. Germline trimming cut 0 bases from V and 4 bases from J; bases unmatched to any gene: 4.

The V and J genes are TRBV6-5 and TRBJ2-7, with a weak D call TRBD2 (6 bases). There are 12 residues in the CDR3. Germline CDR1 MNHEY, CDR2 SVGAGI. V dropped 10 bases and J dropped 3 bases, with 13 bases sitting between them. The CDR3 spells CATSRGNYEQYF. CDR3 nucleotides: TGTGCCACCTCTCGGGGGAACTACGAGCAGTACTTC.

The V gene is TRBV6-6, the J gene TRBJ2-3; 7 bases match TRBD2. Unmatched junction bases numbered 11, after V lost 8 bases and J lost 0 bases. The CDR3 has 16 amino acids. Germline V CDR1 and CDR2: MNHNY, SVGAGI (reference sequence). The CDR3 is CASGAGVQASTDTQYF. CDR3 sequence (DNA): TGTGCCAGCGGGGCGGGAGTTCAGGCGAGCACAGATACGCAGTATTTT.

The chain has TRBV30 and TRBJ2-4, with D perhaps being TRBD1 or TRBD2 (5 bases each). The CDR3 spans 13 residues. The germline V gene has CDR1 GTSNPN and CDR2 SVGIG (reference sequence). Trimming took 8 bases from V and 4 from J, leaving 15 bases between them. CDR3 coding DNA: TGTGCCCTGAGGTCCGAGGGGAAAAACATTCAGTACTTC. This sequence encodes CALRSEGKNIQYF.

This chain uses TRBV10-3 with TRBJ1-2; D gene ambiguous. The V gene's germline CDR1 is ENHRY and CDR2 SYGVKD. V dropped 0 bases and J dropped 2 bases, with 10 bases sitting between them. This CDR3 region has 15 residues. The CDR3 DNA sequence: TGTGCCATCAGTGAGTCAGGCGAGTTCAACTATGGCTACACCTTC. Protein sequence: CAISESGEFNYGYTF.

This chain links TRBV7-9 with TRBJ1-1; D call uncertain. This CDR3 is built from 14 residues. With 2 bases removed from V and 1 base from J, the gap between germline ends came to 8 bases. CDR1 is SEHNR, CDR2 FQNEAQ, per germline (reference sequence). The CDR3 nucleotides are TGTGCCAGCAGCTTAATCTCCAGGAACACTGAAGCTTTCTTT. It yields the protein CASSLISRNTEAFF.

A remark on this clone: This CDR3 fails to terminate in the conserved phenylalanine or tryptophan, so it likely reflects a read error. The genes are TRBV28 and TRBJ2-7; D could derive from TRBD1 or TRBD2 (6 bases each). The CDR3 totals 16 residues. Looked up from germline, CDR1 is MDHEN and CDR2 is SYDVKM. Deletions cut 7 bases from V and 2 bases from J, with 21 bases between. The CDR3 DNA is TGTGCCAGCACCTTCGGAGGGGGTAAGAGAACCTACGAGCAGTACCTC. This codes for CASTFGGGKRTYEQYL.

CDR3 in DNA: TGCGCCAGCAGCCAAGATCAGTCTGGGACAGGGGTATCTAACTATGGCTACACCTTC. This encodes CASSQDQSGTGVSNYGYTF. The rearrangement uses TRBV4-1 and TRBJ1-2, with 10 bases that match TRBD1. The CDR3 has 19 residues. J was trimmed by 0 bases and V by 0 bases; bases with no gene match: 10. Germline loops: CDR1 MGHRA, CDR2 YSYEKL.

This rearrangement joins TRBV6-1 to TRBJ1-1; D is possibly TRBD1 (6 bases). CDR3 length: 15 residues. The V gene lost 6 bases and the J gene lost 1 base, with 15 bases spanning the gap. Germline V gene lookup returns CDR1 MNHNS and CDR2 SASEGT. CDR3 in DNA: TGTGCCAGCAGAGCGCTCACAGGGACGAACACTGAAGCTTTCTTT. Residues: CASRALTGTNTEAFF.

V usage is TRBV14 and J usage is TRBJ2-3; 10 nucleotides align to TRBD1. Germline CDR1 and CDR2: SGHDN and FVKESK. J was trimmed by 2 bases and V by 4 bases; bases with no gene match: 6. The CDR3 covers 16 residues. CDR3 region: CASSLRTGGDTDTQYF. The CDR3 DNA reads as TGTGCCAGCAGCCTCCGGACAGGGGGTGACACAGATACGCAGTATTTT.

The CDR3: CASSQGVMGRGSYNSPLHF. For the CDR3, the DNA is TGCGCCAGCAGCCAAGGGGTGATGGGCAGGGGCTCCTATAATTCACCCCTCCACTTT. The rearrangement joins TRBV4-1 to TRBJ1-6; D possibly corresponds to TRBD1 (6 bases). This CDR3 has 19 amino acids. V dropped 1 base and J dropped 0 bases, with 16 bases sitting between them. The germline gives CDR1 MGHRA, CDR2 YSYEKL.

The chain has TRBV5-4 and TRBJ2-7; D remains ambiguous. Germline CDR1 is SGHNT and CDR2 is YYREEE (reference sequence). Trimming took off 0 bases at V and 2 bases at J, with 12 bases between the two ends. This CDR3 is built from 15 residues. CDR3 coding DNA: TGTGCCAGCAGCTTGGAAAGGTCTGTTCCCTACGAGCAGTACTTC. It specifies CASSLERSVPYEQYF.

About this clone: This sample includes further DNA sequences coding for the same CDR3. The CDR3 DNA reads as TGCGCCAGCAGCTCACGGGACAGGGGCACCTACGAGCAGTACTTC. Its protein is CASSSRDRGTYEQYF. The rearrangement links TRBV5-1 to TRBJ2-7, with 10 bases lining up with TRBD1. Per germline, CDR1 SGHRS and CDR2 YFSETQ. J gave up 2 bases and V 3 bases, and 5 bases lay outside the gene matches. This CDR3 is 15 amino acids long. The full variable domain, completed using reference TRBV5-1 and TRBJ2-7, is KAGVTQTPRYLIKTRGQQVTLSCSPISGHRSVSWYQQTPGQGLQFLFEYFSETQRNKGNFPGRFSGRQFSNSRSEMNVSTLELGDSALYLCASSSRDRGTYEQYFGPGTRLTVT.

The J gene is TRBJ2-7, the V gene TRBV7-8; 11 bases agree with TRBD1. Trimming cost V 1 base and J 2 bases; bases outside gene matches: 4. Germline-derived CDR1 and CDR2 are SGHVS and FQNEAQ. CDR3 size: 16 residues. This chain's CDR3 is CASSLGGQGVTYEQYF. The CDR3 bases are TGTGCCAGCAGCTTAGGGGGACAGGGGGTTACCTACGAGCAGTACTTC.

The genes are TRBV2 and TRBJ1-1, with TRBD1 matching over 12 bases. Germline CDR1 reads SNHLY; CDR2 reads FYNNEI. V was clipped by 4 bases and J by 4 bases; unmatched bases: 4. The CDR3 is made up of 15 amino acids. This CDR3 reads CASSARDRGLTEAFF. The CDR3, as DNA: TGTGCCAGCAGTGCCCGGGACAGGGGGCTCACTGAAGCTTTCTTT.

The CDR3 protein is CASSRQGYEQYF. The DNA for the CDR3 is TGCGCCAGCAGCCGACAGGGCTACGAGCAGTACTTC. The chain combines TRBV10-2 with TRBJ2-7, with 7 positions matching TRBD1. This CDR3 is 12 amino acids long. Trimming cost V 6 bases and J 3 bases; bases outside gene matches: 2. Germline V gene lookup returns CDR1 WSHSY and CDR2 SAAADI.

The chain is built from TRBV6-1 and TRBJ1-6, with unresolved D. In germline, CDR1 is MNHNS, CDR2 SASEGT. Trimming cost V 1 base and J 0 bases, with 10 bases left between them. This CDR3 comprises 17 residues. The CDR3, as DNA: TGTGCCAGCAGTGAAGGCTACCGAAGCTCCTATAATTCACCCCTCCACTTT. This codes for CASSEGYRSSYNSPLHF.

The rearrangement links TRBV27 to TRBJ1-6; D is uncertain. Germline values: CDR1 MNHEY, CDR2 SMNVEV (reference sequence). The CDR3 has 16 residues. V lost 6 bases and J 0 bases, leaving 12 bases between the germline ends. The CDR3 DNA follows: TGTGCCAGCAGCCCGAAACCCAGCTCCTATAATTCACCCCTCCACTTT. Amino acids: CASSPKPSSYNSPLHF.

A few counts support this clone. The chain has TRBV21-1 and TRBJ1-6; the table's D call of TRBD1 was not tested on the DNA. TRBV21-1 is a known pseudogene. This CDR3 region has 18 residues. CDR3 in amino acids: CASSKIFIGTDANSPLHF. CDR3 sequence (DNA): TGTGCCAGCAGCAAAATTTTCATCGGTACAGACGCCAATTCACCCCTCCACTTT.

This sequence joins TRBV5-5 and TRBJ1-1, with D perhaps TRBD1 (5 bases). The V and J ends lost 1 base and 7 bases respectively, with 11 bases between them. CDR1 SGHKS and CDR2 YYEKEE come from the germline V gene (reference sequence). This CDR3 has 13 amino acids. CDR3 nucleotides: TGTGCCAGCAGCTTGAGGGCCCAGGGTGAAGCTTTCTTT. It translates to CASSLRAQGEAFF.

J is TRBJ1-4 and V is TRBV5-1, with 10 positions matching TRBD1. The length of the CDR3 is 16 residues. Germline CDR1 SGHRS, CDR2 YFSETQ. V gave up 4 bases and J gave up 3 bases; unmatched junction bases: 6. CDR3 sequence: CASSATGGEANEKLFF. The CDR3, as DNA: TGCGCCAGCAGCGCGACAGGGGGCGAAGCTAATGAAAAACTGTTTTTT.

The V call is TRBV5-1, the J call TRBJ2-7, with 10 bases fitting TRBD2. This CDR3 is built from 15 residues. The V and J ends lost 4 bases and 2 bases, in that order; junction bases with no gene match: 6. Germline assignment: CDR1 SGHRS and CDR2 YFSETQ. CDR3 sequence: CASSPRTSGTYEQYF. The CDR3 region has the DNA TGCGCCAGCAGCCCACGGACTAGCGGTACCTACGAGCAGTACTTC.

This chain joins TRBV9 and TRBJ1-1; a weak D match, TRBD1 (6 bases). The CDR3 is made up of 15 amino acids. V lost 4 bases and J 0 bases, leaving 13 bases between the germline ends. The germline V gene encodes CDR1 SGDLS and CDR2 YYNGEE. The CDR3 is CASSSGGSLNTEAFF. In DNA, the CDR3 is TGTGCCAGCAGCTCGGGGGGCAGTCTGAACACTGAAGCTTTCTTT.

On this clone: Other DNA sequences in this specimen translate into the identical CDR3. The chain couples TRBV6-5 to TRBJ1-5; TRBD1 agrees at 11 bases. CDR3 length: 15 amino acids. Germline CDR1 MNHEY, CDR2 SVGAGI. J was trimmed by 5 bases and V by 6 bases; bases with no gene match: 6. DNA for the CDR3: TGTGCCAGCAGCCGAGGGACAGGGGGAGATCAGCCCCAGCATTTT. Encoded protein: CASSRGTGGDQPQHF.

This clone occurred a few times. This CDR3 reads CASTPSGTVESPLHF. The CDR3 nucleotides read TGTGCCAGCACCCCCTCAGGGACGGTCGAGTCACCCCTCCACTTT. The chain employs TRBV6-1 and TRBJ1-6, with a weak D call TRBD1 (5 bases). Trimming cost V 7 bases and J 10 bases, with 20 bases left between them. The germline V gene encodes CDR1 MNHNS and CDR2 SASEGT. This CDR3 has 15 residues.

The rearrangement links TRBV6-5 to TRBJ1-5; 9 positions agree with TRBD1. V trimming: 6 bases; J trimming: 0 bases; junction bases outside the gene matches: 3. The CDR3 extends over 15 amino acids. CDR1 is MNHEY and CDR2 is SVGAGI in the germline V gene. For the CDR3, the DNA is TGTGCCAGCAGCAGGGACAGGGATAGCAATCAGCCCCAGCATTTT. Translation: CASSRDRDSNQPQHF.

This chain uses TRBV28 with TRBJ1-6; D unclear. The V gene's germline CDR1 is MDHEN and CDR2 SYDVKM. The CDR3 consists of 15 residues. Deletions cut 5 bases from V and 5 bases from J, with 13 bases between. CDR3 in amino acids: CASSAAAADNSPLHF. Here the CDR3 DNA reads TGTGCCAGCAGTGCCGCAGCCGCCGATAATTCACCCCTCCACTTT.

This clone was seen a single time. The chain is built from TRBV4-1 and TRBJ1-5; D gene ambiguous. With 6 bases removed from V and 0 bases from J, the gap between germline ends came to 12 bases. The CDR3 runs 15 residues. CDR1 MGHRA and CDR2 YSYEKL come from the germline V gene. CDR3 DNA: TGCGCCAGCAGGCGTCAGGTGAATAGCAATCAGCCCCAGCATTTT. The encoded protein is CASRRQVNSNQPQHF.

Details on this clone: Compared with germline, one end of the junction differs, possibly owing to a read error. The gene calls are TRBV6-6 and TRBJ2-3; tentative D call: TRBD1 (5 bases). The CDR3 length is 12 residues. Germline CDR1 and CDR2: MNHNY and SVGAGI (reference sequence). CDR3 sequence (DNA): TGTGCCAGCAGTGACAGCAGAGATACGCAGTATTTT. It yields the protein CASSDSRDTQYF.

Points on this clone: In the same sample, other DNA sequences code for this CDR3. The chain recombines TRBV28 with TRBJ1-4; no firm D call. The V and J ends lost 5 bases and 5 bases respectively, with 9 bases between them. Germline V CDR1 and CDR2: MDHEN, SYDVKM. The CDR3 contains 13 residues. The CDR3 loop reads CASSPGGNEKLFF. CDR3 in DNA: TGTGCCAGCAGTCCAGGAGGGAATGAAAAACTGTTTTTT.

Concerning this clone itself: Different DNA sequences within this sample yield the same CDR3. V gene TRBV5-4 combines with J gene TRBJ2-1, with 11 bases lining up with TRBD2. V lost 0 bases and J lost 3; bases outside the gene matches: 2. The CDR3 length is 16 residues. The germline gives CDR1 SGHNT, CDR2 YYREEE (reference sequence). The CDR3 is CASSLGTSGGYNEQFF. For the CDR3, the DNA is TGTGCCAGCAGCTTGGGTACTAGCGGGGGCTACAATGAGCAGTTCTTC.

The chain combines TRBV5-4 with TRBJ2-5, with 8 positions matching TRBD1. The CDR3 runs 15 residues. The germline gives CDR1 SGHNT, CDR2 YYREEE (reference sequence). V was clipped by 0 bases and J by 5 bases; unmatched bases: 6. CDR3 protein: CASSLVGQGMETQYF. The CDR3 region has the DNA TGTGCCAGCAGCTTGGTTGGACAGGGTATGGAGACCCAGTACTTC.